Reported below is one T cell receptor beta chain. CDR3 length: 14 amino acids. CDR1 and CDR2 (germline): MDHEN, SYDVKM. V lost 8 bases, J lost 8 bases, and 7 bases stayed unmatched. Primed by a sample-barcoded 5' primer and a J-beta primer mix, a second PCR proceeded for 7 to 11 cycles. TCRdb re-called the 5' RACE reads through MiXCR, storing one row per CDR3 protein. The sample has about 680,000 distinct CDR3 sequences; 45% to 50% are singletons. This sample is drawn from a study of blood T cells in healthy people across ages. The material sequenced was blood. The chain couples TRBV28 to TRBJ2-5; TRBD2 agrees at 14 bases. The receptor comes from a woman aged 60 to 75 in good health. The CDR3 spells CASAPGLAGVTQYF. The CDR3 DNA is TGTGCCAGCGCCCCGGGACTAGCGGGAGTTACCCAGTACTTC.